A single sample is the source of the 10 T cell receptor beta chains below, sequenced in a study of identical twins. One entry per CDR3 protein, called by TCRdb with MiXCR from the 5' RACE reads. The profile shows approximately 890,000 distinct CDR3 sequences, 9% to 15% of them singletons. These data are also associated with another study on yellow fever vaccine responses in identical twins.

The sequenced sample was PBMCs. Receptor source: a woman aged 18-30 years in good health.

The V call is TRBV5-8, the J call TRBJ2-4, with D unresolved. In germline, CDR1 is SGHTS, CDR2 YDEGEE. The CDR3 covers 16 residues. Trimming left V 0 bases short and J 1 base short, with 11 bases between. The DNA of the CDR3 is TGTGCCAGCAGCTTGGCCATCTACCATGCCAAAAACATTCAGTACTTC. This encodes CASSLAIYHAKNIQYF.

This sequence joins TRBV7-9 and TRBJ2-7; 8 bases agree with TRBD2. V trimming: 9 bases; J trimming: 7 bases; junction bases outside the gene matches: 11. This CDR3 region has 13 residues. Germline V gives CDR1 SEHNR, CDR2 FQNEAQ (reference sequence). The CDR3 DNA reads TGTGCCAGTATGGCCAGCGGGGGCACAGAGCAGTACGTC. Protein sequence: CASMASGGTEQYV.

The chain joins TRBV15 to TRBJ2-2; D is unclear. Germline V gene sequence: CDR1 LNHNV, CDR2 YYDKDF (reference sequence). The CDR3 consists of 13 residues. V was pared by 0 bases and J by 6 bases, with 5 bases between. Here the CDR3 reads CATSRDQPGELFF. The CDR3 DNA reads TGTGCCACCAGCAGAGATCAGCCCGGGGAGCTGTTTTTT.

This clonotype was observed a few times. One end of the junction fails to match germline, which may point to a read error. The chain joins TRBV20-1 to TRBJ2-3, with D possibly matching TRBD2 (5 bases). The germline CDR1 and CDR2 sequences are DFQATT and SNEGSKA (reference sequence). CDR3 length: 16 amino acids. The CDR3, as DNA: TGCAGTGCCAGAGATACTAGAGCGTTGTACACAGATACGCAGTATTTT. It translates to CSARDTRALYTDTQYF.

The chain has TRBV20-1 and TRBJ2-4; 11 positions agree with TRBD2. The trim removed 5 bases at V and 1 base at J, leaving 10 bases unmatched. The CDR3 covers 17 residues. In germline, CDR1 is DFQATT, CDR2 SNEGSKA (reference sequence). The CDR3 is CSAPPGASGGAKNIQYF. As DNA, the CDR3 is TGCAGTGCTCCCCCAGGGGCTAGCGGGGGGGCCAAAAACATTCAGTACTTC.

This chain connects TRBV20-1 to TRBJ2-7; tentatively, D is TRBD1 (5 bases). The CDR3 contains 14 residues. Germline V gives CDR1 DFQATT, CDR2 SNEGSKA (reference sequence). V lost 2 bases to trimming and J lost 8 bases, with 19 bases between them. DNA for the CDR3: TGCAGTGCTAGACTGCTCGACAGAGCCCGGCAGCAGTACTTC. It translates to CSARLLDRARQQYF.

This clonotype turned up a few times. This chain uses TRBV25-1 with TRBJ2-5; unclear D gene. The CDR3 runs 14 residues. V was pared by 3 bases and J by 1 base, with 9 bases between. Germline CDR1 and CDR2: MGHDK and SYGVNS. Here the CDR3 reads CASSDGRAQETQYF. The CDR3 bases are TGTGCCAGCAGTGACGGAAGGGCCCAAGAGACCCAGTACTTC.

This clonotype was observed a handful of times. V is TRBV5-5 and J is TRBJ2-2, with 9 bases aligning to TRBD1. Germline V gene data show CDR1 as SGHKS and CDR2 as YYEKEE (reference sequence). The J segment lost 7 bases and the V segment lost 4 bases, leaving 11 bases of the junction unmatched. This CDR3 spans 16 amino acids. The CDR3 DNA reads TGTGCCAGCAGCACCCGGGACAGGGCCCGATACGGGGAGCTGTTTTTT. Amino acid sequence: CASSTRDRARYGELFF.

In its sample, this clonotype was seen once. The chain recombines TRBV12-5 with TRBJ2-7; possibly TRBD1 or TRBD2 for D (5 bases each). V lost 5 bases, J lost 3 bases, and 23 bases lay in between. The germline gives CDR1 LGHNT, CDR2 FRNRAP. The CDR3 loop spans 17 amino acids. In DNA, the CDR3 is TGTGCTAGTGGTCCCCACGTCCGGGACCCGACGGGCTACGAGCAGTACGTC. Its translation is CASGPHVRDPTGYEQYV.

The chain employs TRBV2 and TRBJ2-7, with 8 bases fitting TRBD1. With 6 bases clipped from V and 5 bases from J, the junction kept 12 bases outside the gene matches. Germline V gives CDR1 SNHLY, CDR2 FYNNEI. CDR3 length: 15 residues. The CDR3 is CASSEPGQVPHEQYF. CDR3 nucleotides: TGTGCCAGCAGCGAACCGGGACAGGTTCCCCACGAGCAGTACTTC.